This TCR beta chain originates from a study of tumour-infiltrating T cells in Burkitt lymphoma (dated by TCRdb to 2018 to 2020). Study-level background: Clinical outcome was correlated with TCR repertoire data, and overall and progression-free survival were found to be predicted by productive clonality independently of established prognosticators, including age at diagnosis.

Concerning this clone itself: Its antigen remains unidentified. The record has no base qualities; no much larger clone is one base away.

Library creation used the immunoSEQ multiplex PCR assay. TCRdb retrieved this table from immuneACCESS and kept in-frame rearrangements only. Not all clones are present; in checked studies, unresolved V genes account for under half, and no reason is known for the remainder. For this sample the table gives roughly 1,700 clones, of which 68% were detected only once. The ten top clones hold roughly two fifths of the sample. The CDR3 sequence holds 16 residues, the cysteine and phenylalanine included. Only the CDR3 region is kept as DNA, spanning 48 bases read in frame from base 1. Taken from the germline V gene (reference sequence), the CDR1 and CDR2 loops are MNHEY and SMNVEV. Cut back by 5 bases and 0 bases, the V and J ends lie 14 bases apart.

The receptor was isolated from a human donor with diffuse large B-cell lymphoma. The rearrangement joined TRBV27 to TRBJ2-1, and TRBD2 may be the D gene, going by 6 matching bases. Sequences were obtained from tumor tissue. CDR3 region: CASSPLARSSYNEQFF. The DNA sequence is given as TGTGCCAGCAGTCCCCTAGCGAGAAGCTCCTACAATGAGCAGTTCTTC.